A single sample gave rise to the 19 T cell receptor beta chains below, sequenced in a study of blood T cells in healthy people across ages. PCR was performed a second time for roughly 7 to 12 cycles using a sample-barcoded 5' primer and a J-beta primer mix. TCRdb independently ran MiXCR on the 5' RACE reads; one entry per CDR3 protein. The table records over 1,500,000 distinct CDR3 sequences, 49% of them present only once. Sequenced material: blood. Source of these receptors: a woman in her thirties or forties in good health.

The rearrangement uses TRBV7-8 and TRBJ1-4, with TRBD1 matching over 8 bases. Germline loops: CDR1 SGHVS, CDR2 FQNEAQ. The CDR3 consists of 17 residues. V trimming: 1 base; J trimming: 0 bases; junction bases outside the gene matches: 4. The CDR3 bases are TGTGCCAGCAGCTTAGAACAGGGGGTAGCAACTAATGAAAAACTGTTTTTT. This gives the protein CASSLEQGVATNEKLFF.

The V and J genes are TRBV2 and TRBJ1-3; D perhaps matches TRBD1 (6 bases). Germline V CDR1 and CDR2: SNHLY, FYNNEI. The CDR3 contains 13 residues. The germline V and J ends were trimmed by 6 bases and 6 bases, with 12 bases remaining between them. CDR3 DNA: TGTGCCAGCAGGCCGGACAGTGAAAACACCATATATTTT. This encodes CASRPDSENTIYF.

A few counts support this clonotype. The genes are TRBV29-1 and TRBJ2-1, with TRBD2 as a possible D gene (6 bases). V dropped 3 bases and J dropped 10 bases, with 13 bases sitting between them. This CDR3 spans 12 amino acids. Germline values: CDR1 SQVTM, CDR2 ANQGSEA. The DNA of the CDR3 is TGCAGCGTTGAGTGGTTTGGGGGGGAGCAGTTCTTC. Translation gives CSVEWFGGEQFF.

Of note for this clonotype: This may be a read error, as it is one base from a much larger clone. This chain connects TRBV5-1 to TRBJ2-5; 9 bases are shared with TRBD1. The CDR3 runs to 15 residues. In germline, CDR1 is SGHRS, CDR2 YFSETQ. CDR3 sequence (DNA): TGCGCCAGCAGCTTGGATGGGACAGGGCAAGGGACCCAGTACTTC. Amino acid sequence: CASSLDGTGQGTQYF.

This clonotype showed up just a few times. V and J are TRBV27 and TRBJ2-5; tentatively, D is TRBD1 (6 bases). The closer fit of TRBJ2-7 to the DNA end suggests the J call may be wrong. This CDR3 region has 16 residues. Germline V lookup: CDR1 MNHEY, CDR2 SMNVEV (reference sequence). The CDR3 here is CASSLSWTAVTYEQYF. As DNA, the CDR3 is TGTGCCAGCAGTTTATCGTGGACAGCTGTTACCTACGAGCAGTACTTC.

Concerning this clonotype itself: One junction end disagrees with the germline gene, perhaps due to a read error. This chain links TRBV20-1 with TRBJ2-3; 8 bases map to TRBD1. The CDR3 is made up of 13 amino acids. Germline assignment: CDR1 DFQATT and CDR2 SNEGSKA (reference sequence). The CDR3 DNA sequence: TGCAGTGCTAGACAGGGGGCCACAGATGCGCAGTATTTT. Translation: CSARQGATDAQYF.

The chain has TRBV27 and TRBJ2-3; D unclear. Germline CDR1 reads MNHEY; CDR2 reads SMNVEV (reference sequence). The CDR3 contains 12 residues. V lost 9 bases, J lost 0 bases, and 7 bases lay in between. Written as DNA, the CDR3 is TGTGCCAGTGGGAAGAGCACAGATACGCAGTATTTT. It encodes CASGKSTDTQYF.

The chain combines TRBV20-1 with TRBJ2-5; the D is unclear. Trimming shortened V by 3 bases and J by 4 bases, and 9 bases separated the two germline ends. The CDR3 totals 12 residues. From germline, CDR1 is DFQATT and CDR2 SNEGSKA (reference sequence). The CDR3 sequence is CSASARGETQYF. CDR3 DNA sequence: TGCAGTGCTAGCGCTAGAGGAGAGACCCAGTACTTC.

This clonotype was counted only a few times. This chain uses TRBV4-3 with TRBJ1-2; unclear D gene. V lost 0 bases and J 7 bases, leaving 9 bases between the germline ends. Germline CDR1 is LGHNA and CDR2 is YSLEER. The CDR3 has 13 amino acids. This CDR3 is CASSQEPLFGYTF. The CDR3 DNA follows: TGCGCCAGCAGCCAAGAGCCTTTATTTGGCTACACCTTC.

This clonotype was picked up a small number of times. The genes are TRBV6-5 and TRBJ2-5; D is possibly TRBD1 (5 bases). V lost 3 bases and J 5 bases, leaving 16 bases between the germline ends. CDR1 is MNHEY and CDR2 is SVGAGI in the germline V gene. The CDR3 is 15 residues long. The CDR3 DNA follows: TGTGCCAGCAGTTATGACAGCGTGAATCGGGAGACCCAGTACTTC. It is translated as CASSYDSVNRETQYF.

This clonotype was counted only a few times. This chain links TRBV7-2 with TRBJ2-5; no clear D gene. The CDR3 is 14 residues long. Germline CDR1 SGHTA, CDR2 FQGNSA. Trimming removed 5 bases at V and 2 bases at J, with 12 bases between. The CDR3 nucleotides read TGTGCCAGCAGCCTAAACGGGTGGCAAGAGACCCAGTACTTC. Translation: CASSLNGWQETQYF.

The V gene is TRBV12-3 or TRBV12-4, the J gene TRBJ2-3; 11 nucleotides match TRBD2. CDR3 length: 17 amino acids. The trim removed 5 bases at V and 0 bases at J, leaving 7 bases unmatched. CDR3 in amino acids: CASSPLTSGTSTDTQYF. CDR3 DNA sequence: TGTGCCAGCAGTCCTCTGACTAGCGGGACTAGCACAGATACGCAGTATTTT.

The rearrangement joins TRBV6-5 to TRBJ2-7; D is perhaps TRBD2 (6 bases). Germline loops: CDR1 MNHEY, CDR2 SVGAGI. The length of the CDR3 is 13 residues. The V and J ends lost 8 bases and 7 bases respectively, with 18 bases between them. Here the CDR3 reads CASSLARFDEQYF. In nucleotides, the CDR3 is TGTGCCAGCTCTCTAGCGCGGTTTGATGAGCAGTACTTC.

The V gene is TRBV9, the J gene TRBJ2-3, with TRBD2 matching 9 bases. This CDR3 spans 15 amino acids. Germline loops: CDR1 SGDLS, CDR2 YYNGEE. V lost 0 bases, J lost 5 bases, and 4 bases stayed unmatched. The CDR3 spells CASSVGTSVRDTQYF. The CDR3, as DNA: TGTGCCAGCAGCGTAGGGACTAGCGTACGAGATACGCAGTATTTT.

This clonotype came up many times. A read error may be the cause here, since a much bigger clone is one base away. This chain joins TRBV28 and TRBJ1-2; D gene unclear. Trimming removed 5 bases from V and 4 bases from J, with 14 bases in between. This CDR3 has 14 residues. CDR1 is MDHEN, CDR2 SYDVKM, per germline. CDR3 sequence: CASSVSPGAYGYTF. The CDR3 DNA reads TGTGCCAGCAGTGTATCCCCAGGTGCCTATGGCTACACCTTC.

The chain's CDR3 is CATAWDSSVRPQHF. CDR3 DNA: TGTGCCACCGCGTGGGACAGCAGTGTTAGGCCCCAGCATTTT. The rearrangement uses TRBV15 and TRBJ1-5, with 7 bases identical to TRBD1. Germline V gives CDR1 LNHNV, CDR2 YYDKDF (reference sequence). This CDR3 has 14 amino acids. V gave up 8 bases and J gave up 9 bases; unmatched junction bases: 13. The entire variable domain, with the rest obtained from reference TRBV15 and TRBJ1-5, is as follows: DAMVIQNPRYQVTQFGKPVTLSCSQTLNHNVMYWYQQKSSQAPKLLFHYYDKDFNNEADTPDNFQSRRPNTSFCFLDIRSPGLGDTAMYLCATAWDSSVRPQHFGDGTRLSIL.

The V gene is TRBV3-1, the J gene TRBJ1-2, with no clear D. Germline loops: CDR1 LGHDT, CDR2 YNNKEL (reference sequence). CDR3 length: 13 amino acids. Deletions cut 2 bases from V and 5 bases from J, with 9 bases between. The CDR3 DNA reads TGTGCCAGCAGCCAACTCAGCGCTTATGGCTACACCTTC. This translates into CASSQLSAYGYTF. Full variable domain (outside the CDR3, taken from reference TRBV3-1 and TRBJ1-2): DTAVSQTPKYLVTQMGNDKSIKCEQNLGHDTMYWYKQDSKKFLKIMFSYNNKELIINETVPNRFSPKSPDKAHLNLHINSLELGDSAVYFCASSQLSAYGYTFGSGTRLTVV.

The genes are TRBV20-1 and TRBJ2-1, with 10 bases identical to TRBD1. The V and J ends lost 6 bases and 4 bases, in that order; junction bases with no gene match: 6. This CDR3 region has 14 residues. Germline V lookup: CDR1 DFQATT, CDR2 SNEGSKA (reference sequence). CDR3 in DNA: TGCAGTGCATTGCCGGGACAGGGGTACAATGAGCAGTTCTTC. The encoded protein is CSALPGQGYNEQFF.

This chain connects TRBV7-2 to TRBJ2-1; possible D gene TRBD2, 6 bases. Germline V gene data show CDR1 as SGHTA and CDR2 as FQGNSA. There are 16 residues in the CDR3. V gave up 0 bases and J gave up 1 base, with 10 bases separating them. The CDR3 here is CASSLAGGRSYNEQFF. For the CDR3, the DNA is TGTGCCAGCAGCTTAGCGGGGGGACGGTCCTACAATGAGCAGTTCTTC.